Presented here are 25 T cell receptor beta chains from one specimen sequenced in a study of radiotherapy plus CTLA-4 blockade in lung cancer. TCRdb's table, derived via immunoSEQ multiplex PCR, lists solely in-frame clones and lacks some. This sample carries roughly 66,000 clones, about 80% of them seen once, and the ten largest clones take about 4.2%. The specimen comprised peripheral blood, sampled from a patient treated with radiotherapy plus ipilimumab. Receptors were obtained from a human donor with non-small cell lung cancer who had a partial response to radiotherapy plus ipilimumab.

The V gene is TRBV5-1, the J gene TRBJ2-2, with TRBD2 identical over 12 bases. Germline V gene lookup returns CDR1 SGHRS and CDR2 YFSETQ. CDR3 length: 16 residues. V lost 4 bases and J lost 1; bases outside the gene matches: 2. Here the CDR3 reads CASSPLAGGNTGELFF. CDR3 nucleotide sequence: TGCGCCAGCAGCCCACTAGCGGGAGGGAACACCGGGGAGCTGTTTTTT.

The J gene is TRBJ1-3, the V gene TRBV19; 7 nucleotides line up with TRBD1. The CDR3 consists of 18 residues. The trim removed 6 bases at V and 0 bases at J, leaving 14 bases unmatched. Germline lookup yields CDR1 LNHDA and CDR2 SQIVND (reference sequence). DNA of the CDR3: TGTGCCAGTAGCAGCTACTTGACAGGGTCTGCCTCTGGAAACACCATATATTTT. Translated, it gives CASSSYLTGSASGNTIYF.

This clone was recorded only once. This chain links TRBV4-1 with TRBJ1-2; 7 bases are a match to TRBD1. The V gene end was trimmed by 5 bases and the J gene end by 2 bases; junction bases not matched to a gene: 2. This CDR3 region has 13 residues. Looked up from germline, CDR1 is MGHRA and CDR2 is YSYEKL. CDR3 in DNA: TGCGCCAGCAGCGAACAGGGGAACTATGGCTACACCTTC. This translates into CASSEQGNYGYTF.

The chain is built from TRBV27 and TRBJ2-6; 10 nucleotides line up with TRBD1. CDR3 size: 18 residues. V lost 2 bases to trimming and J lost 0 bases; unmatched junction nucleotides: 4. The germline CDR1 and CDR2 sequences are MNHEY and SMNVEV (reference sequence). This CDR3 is CASSLRDRGSSGANVLTF. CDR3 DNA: TGTGCCAGCAGTTTAAGGGACAGGGGCAGCTCTGGGGCCAACGTCCTGACTTTC.

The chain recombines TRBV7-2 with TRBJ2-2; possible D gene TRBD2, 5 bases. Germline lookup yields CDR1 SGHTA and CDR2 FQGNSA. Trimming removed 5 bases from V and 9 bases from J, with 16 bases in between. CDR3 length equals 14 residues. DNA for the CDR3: TGTGCCAGCAGCCCACAAGCGCGGGCTCGGGAGCTGTTTTTT. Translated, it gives CASSPQARARELFF.

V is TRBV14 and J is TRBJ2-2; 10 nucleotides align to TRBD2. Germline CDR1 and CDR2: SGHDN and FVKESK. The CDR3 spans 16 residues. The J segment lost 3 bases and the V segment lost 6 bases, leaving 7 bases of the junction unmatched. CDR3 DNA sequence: TGTGCCAGCAGTCGCCTAGCGGGAGACTACACCGGGGAGCTGTTTTTT. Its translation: CASSRLAGDYTGELFF.

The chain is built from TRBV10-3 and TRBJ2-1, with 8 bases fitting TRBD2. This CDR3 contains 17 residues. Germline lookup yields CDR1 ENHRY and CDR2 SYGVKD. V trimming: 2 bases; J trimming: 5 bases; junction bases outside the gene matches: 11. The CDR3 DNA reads TGTGCCATCAGTGAGGATTCTATACTAGCGGAGGACAATGAGCAGTTCTTC. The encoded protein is CAISEDSILAEDNEQFF.

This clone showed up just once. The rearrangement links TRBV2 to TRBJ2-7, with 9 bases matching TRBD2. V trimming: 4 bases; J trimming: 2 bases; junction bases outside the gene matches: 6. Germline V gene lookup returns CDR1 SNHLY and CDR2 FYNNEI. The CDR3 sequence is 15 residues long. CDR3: CASSGERGVAYEQYF. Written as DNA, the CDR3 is TGTGCCAGCAGTGGGGAGCGGGGGGTCGCCTACGAGCAGTACTTC. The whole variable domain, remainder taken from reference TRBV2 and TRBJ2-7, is EPEVTQTPSHQVTQMGQEVILRCVPISNHLYFYWYRQILGQKVEFLVSFYNNEISEKSEIFDDQFSVERPDGSNFTLKIRSTKLEDSAMYFCASSGERGVAYEQYFGPGTRLTVT.

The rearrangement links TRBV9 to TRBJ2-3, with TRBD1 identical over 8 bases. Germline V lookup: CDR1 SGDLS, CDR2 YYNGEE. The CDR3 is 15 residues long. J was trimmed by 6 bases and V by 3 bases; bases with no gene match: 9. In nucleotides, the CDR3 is TGTGCCAGCAGCGCACGGACAGGGAGTGTGGATACGCAGTATTTT. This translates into CASSARTGSVDTQYF.

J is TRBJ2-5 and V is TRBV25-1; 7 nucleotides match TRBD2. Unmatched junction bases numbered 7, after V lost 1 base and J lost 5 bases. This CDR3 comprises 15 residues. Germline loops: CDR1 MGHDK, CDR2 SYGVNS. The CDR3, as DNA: TGTGCCAGCAGTGAATGGGGGGGAGGAGAGGAGACCCAGTACTTC. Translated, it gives CASSEWGGGEETQYF.

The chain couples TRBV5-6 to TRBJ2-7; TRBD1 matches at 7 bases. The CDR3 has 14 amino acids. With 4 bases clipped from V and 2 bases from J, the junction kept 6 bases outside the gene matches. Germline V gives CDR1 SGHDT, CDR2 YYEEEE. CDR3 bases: TGTGCCAGCAGCCTAGTAGGGGGCCCCTACGAGCAGTACTTC. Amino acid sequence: CASSLVGGPYEQYF.

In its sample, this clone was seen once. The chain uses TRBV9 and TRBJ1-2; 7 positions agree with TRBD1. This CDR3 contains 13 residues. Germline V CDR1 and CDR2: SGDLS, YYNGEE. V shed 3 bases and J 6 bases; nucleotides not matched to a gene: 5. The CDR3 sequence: CASSAGTVDGYTF. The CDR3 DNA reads TGTGCCAGCAGCGCAGGGACAGTAGATGGCTACACCTTC.

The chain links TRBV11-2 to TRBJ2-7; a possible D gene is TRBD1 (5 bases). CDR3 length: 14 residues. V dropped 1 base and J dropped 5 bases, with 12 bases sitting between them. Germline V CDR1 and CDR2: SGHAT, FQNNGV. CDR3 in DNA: TGTGCCAGCAGCTTAGGGGCAGGGAAAGACGAGCAGTACTTC. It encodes CASSLGAGKDEQYF.

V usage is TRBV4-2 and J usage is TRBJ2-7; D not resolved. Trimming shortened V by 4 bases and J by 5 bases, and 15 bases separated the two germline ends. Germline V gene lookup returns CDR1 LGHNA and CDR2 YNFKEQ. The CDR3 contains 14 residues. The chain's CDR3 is CASSLRGVNNEQYF. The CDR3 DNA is TGTGCCAGCAGCCTACGCGGAGTCAACAACGAGCAGTACTTC.

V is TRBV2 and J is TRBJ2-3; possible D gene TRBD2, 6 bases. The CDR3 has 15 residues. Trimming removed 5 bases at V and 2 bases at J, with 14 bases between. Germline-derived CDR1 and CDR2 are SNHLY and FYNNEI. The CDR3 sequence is CASSPSVLLTDTQYF. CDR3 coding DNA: TGTGCCAGCAGTCCTAGCGTCCTACTCACAGATACGCAGTATTTT.

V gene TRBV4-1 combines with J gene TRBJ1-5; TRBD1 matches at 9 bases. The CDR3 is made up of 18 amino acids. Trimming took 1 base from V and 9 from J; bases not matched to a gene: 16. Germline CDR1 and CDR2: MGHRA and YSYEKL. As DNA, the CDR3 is TGCGCCAGCAGCCAAGTTCCGGCTCCGGACAGGGGCATCCTGCCCCAGCATTTT. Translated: CASSQVPAPDRGILPQHF.

The CDR3 sequence is CAWSVQARGPGELFF. CDR3 DNA: TGTGCCTGGAGTGTACAGGCCAGGGGGCCCGGGGAGCTGTTTTTT. The genes are TRBV30 and TRBJ2-2; TRBD1 matches 8 bases. This CDR3 region has 15 residues. CDR1 is GTSNPN, CDR2 SVGIG, per germline (reference sequence). J lost 6 bases, V lost 0 bases, and 6 bases had no gene match.

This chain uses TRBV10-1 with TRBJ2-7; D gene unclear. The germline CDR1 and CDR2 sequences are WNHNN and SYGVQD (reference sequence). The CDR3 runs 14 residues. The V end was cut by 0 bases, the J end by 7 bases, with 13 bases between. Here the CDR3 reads CASSESSSYGEQYF. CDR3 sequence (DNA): TGCGCCAGCAGTGAGTCTTCTAGTTATGGTGAGCAGTACTTC.

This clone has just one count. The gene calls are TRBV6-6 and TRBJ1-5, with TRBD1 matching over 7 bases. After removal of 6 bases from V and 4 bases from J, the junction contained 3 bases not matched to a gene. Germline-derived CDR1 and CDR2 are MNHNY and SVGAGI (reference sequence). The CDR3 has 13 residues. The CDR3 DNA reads TGTGCCAGCAGGGCACAGGGGAATCAGCCCCAGCATTTT. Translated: CASRAQGNQPQHF.

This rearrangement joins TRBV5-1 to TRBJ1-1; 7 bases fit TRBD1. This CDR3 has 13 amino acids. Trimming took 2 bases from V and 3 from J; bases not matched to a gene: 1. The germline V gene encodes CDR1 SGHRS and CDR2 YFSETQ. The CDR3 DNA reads TGCGCCAGCAGCTTTACAGGGGACACTGAAGCTTTCTTT. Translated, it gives CASSFTGDTEAFF.

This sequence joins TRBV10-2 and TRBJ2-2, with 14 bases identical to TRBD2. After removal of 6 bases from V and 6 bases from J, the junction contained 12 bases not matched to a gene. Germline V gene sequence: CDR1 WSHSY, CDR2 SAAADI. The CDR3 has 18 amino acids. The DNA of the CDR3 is TGCGCCAGCAGGAGGTCCGGGACTAGCGGGAGTTGGGCCGGGGAGCTGTTTTTT. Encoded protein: CASRRSGTSGSWAGELFF.

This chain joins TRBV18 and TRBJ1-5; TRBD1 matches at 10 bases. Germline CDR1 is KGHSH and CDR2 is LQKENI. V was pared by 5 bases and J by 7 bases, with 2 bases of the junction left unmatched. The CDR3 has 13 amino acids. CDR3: CASSGDRGQPQHF. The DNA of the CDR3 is TGTGCCAGCTCAGGGGACAGGGGACAGCCCCAGCATTTT. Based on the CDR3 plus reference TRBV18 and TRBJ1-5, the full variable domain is NAGVMQNPRHLVRRRGQEARLRCSPMKGHSHVYWYRQLPEEGLKFMVYLQKENIIDESGMPKERFSAEFPKEGPSILRIQQVVRGDSAAYFCASSGDRGQPQHFGDGTRLSIL.

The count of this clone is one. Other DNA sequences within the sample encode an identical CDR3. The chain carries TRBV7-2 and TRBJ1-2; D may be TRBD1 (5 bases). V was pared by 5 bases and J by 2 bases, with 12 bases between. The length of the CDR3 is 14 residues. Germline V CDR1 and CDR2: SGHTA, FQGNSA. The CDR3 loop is CASSPRQINYGYTF. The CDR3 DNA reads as TGTGCCAGCAGCCCCCGACAGATCAACTATGGCTACACCTTC.

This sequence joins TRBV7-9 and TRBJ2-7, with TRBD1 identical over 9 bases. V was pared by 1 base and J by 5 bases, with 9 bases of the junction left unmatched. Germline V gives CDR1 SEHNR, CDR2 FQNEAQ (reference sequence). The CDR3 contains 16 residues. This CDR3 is CASSLDPGQGGHEQYF. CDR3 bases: TGTGCCAGCAGCTTAGATCCGGGACAGGGTGGCCACGAGCAGTACTTC. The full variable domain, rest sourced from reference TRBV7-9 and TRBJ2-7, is DTGVSQNPRHKITKRGQNVTFRCDPISEHNRLYWYRQTLGQGPEFLTYFQNEAQLEKSRLLSDRFSAERPKGSFSTLEIQRTEQGDSAMYLCASSLDPGQGGHEQYFGPGTRLTVT.

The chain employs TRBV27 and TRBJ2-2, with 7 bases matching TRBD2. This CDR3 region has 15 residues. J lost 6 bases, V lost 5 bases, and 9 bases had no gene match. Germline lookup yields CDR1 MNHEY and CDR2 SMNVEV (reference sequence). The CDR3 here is CASSRGEILAGELFF. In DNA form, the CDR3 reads TGTGCCAGCAGTCGGGGGGAGATCTTAGCCGGGGAGCTGTTTTTT.